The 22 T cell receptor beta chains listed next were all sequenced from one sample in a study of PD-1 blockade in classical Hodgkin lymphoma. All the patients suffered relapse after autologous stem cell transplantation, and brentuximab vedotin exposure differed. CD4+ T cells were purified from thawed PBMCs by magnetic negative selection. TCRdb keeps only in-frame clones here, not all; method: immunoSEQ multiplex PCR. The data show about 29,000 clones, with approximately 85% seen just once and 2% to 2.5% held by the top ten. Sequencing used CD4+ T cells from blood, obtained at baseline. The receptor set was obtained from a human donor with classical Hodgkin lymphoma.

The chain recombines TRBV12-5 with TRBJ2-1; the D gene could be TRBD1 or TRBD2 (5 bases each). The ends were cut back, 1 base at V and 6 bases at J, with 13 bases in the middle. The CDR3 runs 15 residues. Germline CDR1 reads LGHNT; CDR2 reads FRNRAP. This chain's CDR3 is CASGLGTGASNEQFF. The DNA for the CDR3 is TGTGCTAGTGGTTTGGGGACCGGGGCTTCCAATGAGCAGTTCTTC.

The CDR3 spells CASSDRAGANVLTF. The CDR3 DNA reads as TGTGCCAGCAGCGACAGGGCTGGGGCCAACGTCCTGACTTTC. This chain connects TRBV25-1 to TRBJ2-6, with TRBD1 matching over 7 bases. There are 14 residues in the CDR3. Germline V gene data show CDR1 as MGHDK and CDR2 as SYGVNS. V dropped 6 bases and J dropped 2; count of bases not matched to a gene: 1.

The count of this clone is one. The CDR3 reads CASSVKQGARAAFF. CDR3 nucleotides: TGTGCCAGCAGCGTAAAACAGGGGGCGCGGGCAGCTTTCTTT. The rearrangement uses TRBV28 and TRBJ1-1; 9 positions agree with TRBD1. After removal of 6 bases from V and 10 bases from J, the junction contained 12 bases not matched to a gene. Germline loops: CDR1 MDHEN, CDR2 SYDVKM. The CDR3 contains 14 residues.

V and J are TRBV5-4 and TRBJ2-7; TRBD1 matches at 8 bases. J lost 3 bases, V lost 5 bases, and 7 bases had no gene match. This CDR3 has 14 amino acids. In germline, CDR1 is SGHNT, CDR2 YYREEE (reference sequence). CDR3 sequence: CASSSDREDYEQYF. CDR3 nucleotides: TGTGCCAGCAGTTCGGACAGGGAGGACTACGAGCAGTACTTC.

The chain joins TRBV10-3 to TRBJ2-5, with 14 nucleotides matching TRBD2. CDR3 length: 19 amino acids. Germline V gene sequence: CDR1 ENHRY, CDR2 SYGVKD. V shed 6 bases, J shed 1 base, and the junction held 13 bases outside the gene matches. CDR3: CAISLEPGLAGAIQETQYF. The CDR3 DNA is TGTGCCATCAGCCTCGAGCCGGGACTAGCGGGAGCCATCCAAGAGACCCAGTACTTC.

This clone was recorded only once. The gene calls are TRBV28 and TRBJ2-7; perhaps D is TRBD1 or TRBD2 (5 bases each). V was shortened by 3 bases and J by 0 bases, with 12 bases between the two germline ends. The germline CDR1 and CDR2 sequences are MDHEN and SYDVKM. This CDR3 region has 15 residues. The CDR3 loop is CASSLGVIGSYEQYF. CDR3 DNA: TGTGCCAGCAGTTTGGGGGTTATCGGCTCCTACGAGCAGTACTTC.

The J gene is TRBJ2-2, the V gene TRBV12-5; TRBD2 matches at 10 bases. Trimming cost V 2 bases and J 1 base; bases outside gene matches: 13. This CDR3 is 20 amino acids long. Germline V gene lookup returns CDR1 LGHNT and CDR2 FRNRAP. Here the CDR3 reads CASGLSQGGLAKGNTGELFF. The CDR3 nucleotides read TGTGCTAGTGGTTTGTCGCAAGGGGGACTAGCGAAAGGGAACACCGGGGAGCTGTTTTTT.

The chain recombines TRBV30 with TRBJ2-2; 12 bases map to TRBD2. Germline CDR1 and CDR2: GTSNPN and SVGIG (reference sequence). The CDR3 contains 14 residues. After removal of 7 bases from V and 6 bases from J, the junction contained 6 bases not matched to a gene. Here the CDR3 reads CAYTPSGRAGELFF. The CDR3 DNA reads TGTGCCTACACCCCTAGCGGGAGGGCCGGGGAGCTGTTTTTT. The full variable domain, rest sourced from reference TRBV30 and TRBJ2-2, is SQTIHQWPATLVQPVGSPLSLECTVEGTSNPNLYWYRQAAGRGLQLLFYSVGIGQISSEVPQNLSASRPQDRQFILSSKKLLLSDSGFYLCAYTPSGRAGELFFGEGSRLTVL.

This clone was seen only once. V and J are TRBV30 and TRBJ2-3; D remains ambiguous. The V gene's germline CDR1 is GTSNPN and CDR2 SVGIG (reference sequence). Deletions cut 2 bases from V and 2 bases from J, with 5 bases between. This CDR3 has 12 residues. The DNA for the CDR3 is TGTGCCTGGAGTCCCCCCACAGATACGCAGTATTTT. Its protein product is CAWSPPTDTQYF.

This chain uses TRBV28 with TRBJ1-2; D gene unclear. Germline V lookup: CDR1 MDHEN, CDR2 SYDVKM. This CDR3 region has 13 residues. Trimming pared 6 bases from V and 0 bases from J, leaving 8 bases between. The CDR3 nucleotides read TGTGCCAGCAGGTCGTCGGCTAACTATGGCTACACCTTC. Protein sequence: CASRSSANYGYTF.

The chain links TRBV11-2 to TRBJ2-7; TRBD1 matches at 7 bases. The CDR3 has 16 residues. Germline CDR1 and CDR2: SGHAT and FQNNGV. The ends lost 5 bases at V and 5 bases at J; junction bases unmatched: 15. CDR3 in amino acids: CASSLRDSVFRHEQYF. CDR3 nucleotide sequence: TGTGCCAGCAGCCTGAGGGACAGCGTTTTTCGTCACGAGCAGTACTTC.

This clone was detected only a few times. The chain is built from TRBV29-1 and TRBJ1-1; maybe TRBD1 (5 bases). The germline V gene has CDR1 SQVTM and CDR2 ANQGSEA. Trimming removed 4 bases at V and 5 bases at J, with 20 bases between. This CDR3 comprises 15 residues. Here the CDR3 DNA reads TGCAGCGTTGCCCCGCTTGAAAGGGGACGGACTGAAGCTTTCTTT. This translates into CSVAPLERGRTEAFF. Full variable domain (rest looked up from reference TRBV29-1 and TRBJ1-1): SAVISQKPSRDICQRGTSLTIQCQVDSQVTMMFWYRQQPGQSLTLIATANQGSEATYESGFVIDKFPISRPNLTFSTLTVSNMSPEDSSIYLCSVAPLERGRTEAFFGQGTRLTVV.

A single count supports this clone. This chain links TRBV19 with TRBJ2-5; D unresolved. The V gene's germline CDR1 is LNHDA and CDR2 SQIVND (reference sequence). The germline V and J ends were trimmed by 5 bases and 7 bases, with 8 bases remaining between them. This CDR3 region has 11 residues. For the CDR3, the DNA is TGTGCCAGTAGTGGGCTAGGGACCCAGTACTTC. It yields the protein CASSGLGTQYF.

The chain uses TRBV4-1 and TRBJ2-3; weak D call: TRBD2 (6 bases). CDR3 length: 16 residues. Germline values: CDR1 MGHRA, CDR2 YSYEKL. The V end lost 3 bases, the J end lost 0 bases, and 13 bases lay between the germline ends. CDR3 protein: CASSQARGASTDTQYF. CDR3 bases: TGCGCCAGCAGCCAGGCGCGGGGAGCCAGCACAGATACGCAGTATTTT.

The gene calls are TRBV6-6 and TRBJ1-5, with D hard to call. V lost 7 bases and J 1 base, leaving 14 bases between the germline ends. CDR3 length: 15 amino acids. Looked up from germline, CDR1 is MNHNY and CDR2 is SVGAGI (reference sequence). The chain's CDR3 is CASKNFDGSNQPQHF. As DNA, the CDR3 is TGTGCCAGCAAGAACTTCGACGGGAGCAATCAGCCCCAGCATTTT.

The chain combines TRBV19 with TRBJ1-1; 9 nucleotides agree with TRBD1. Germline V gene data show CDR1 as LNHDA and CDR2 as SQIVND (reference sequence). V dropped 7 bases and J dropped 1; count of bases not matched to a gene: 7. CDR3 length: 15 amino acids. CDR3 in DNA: TGTGCCAGTAAAACAGGGGGCTTCGCGAACACTGAAGCTTTCTTT. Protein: CASKTGGFANTEAFF.

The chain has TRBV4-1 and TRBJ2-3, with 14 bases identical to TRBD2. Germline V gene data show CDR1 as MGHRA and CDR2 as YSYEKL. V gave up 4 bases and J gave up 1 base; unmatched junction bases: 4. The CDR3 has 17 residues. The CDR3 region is CASSRGLAGGRTDTQYF. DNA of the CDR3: TGCGCCAGCAGCCGAGGACTAGCGGGAGGTCGCACAGATACGCAGTATTTT.

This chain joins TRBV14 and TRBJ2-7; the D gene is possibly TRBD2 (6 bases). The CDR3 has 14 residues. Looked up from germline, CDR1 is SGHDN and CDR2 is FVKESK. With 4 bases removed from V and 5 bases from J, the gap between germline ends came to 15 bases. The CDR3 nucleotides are TGTGCCAGCAGCCCTCTTCGGGAGAGGGACGAGCAGTACTTC. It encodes CASSPLRERDEQYF.

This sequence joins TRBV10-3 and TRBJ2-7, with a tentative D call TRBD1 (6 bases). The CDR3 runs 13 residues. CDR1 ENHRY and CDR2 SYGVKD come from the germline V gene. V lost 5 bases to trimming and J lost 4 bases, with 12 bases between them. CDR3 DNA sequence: TGTGCCATCAGTCCCGGGACACTTTACGAGCAGTACTTC. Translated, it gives CAISPGTLYEQYF.

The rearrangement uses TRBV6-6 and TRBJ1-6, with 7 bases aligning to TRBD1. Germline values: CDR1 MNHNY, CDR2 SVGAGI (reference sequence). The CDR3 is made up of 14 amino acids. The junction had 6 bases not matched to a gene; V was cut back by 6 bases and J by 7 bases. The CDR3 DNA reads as TGTGCCAGCAGCACAGGGGCTCCGAATTCACCCCTCCACTTT. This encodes CASSTGAPNSPLHF.

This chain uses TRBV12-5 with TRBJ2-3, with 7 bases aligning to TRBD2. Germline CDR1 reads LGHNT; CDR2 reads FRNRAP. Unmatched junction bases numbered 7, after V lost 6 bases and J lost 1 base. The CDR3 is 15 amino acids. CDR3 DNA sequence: TGTGCTAGTGGGGCGGGGCTAGCGGGCACAGATACGCAGTATTTT. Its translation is CASGAGLAGTDTQYF.

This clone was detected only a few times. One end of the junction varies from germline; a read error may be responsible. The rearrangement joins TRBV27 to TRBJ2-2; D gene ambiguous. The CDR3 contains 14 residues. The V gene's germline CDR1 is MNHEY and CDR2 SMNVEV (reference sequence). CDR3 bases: TGTGCCAGCCACCCGAGAGCGAAAACCGGGGAGCTGTTTTTT. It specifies CASHPRAKTGELFF.